This T cell receptor (beta chain) came from a study of blood T cell repertoires in COVID-19. Background on the study: PBMCs, B-cell-depleted T cells, or T cells provided the cDNA or gDNA that made up the material.

The ends lost 1 base at V and 1 base at J; junction bases unmatched: 4. CDR1 MDHEN and CDR2 SYDVKM come from the germline V gene. CDR3 size: 16 residues. In the authors' workflow: Reference gene primer amplification gave nucleated cell count estimates. Data came from immunoSEQ multiplex PCR; TCRdb stores just in-frame clones and leaves some out. For V, J and clone size, that table is used; D and trimming come from the DNA. This sample has fewer than 150,000 clones, with about nine tenths found just once. The chain carries TRBV28 and TRBJ1-1; 9 nucleotides match TRBD1. Sequencing used peripheral blood. This clonotype originated in a human donor in a cohort sampled during active COVID-19. CDR3 nucleotide sequence: TGTGCCAGCAGTTTATTGTTGGGACAGGGGAACACTGAAGCTTTCTTT. It translates to CASSLLLGQGNTEAFF.